This T cell receptor beta chain was captured by sequencing in a study of cytomegalovirus exposure and HLA in healthy donors. Study information: Within an early data release were about 85 million unique TCRs drawn from HLA-typed donors.

Findings and limits, study-wide: In a later analysis, V- and J-gene trimming of beta chains associated with a DCLRE1C missense variant, replicated independently.

PCR amplification relied on 60 Vbeta primers (plus 13 Jbeta primers). Repertoires were generated with immunoSEQ multiplex PCR, while TCRdb's copy carries only in-frame clones and drops some. This repertoire shows about 190,000 clones, around 86% found once; its top ten account for about 1.2%. Comments on this clone: What it recognizes is unknown.

Donors consisted of healthy bone marrow donors. The sequenced sample was PBMCs. This TCR derives from a man aged 25-40 years in good health and CMV-seronegative.

CDR3 nucleotide sequence: TGCGCCAGCAGCTTTTTTGGAGGCGAGCAGTACTTC. Its translation: CASSFFGGEQYF. The chain has TRBV5-1 and TRBJ2-5; a possible D gene is TRBD2 (5 bases). The end of the DNA is better explained by TRBJ2-7, so the J call may be wrong. The CDR3 extends over 12 amino acids. Looked up from germline, CDR1 is SGHRS and CDR2 is YFSETQ.